Described below is a single T cell receptor beta chain sequence and its context. In germline, CDR1 is SGHTA, CDR2 FQGTGA. The CDR3 has 14 residues. V trimming: 5 bases; J trimming: 5 bases; junction bases outside the gene matches: 4. The time point is: pre-treatment sample, taken before nivolumab and TIL therapy. The data are from a study of TIL therapy for anti-PD-1-resistant metastatic lung cancer. Study-level information: Tumors had a median PD-L1 proportion score of 6%. By whole-exome sequencing, median non-synonymous tumor mutation burden was roughly 1.4 mutations per megabase.

The immunoSEQ assay was v3. The data were produced by immunoSEQ multiplex PCR, yet TCRdb's version contains in-frame clones alone and is incomplete. The data contain approximately 40,000 clones, 70% to 75% of them singletons. This TCR was recovered from a person aged 25-79 years with non-small cell lung cancer. The sample was blood, taken at baseline. The chain is built from TRBV7-3 and TRBJ2-2, with 8 nucleotides matching TRBD1. The CDR3 coding sequence is TGTGCCAGCAGCCTGACAGGGGCGACCGGGGAGCTGTTTTTT. Its translation is CASSLTGATGELFF.